What follows are 10 T cell receptor beta chains derived from one specimen sequenced in a study of blood T cell repertoires in COVID-19. The protocol was immunoSEQ multiplex PCR, while the TCRdb copy is restricted to in-frame clones and leaves out a portion. Altogether 150,000 to 200,000 clones are present, 80% to 85% being singletons, with the ten largest covering approximately 13%. The sequencing input was PBMCs or T cells enriched from blood (not recorded which). All receptors derive from a woman aged 60-75 years who had recovered from COVID-19.

CDR3 loop: CASSPRGTTTGNTIYF. The CDR3 DNA reads as TGTGCCAGCTCACCCCGAGGAACTACAACTGGAAACACCATATATTTT. This chain connects TRBV18 to TRBJ1-3; D not resolved. The V gene's germline CDR1 is KGHSH and CDR2 LQKENI. This CDR3 is built from 16 residues. Trimming removed 3 bases at V and 2 bases at J, with 14 bases between.

The gene calls are TRBV9 and TRBJ2-5; 7 bases fit TRBD1. This CDR3 comprises 13 residues. V trimming: 2 bases; J trimming: 5 bases; junction bases outside the gene matches: 3. The germline V gene encodes CDR1 SGDLS and CDR2 YYNGEE. DNA of the CDR3: TGTGCCAGCAGCGTTACGGGACAGGAGACCCAGTACTTC. This encodes CASSVTGQETQYF. The variable domain in full, completed from reference TRBV9 and TRBJ2-5, reads DSGVTQTPKHLITATGQRVTLRCSPRSGDLSVYWYQQSLDQGLQFLIQYYNGEERAKGNILERFSAQQFPDLHSELNLSSLELGDSALYFCASSVTGQETQYFGPGTRLLVL.

The genes are TRBV28 and TRBJ1-4; TRBD1 matches at 10 bases. The germline V gene has CDR1 MDHEN and CDR2 SYDVKM. V lost 6 bases to trimming and J lost 8 bases; unmatched junction nucleotides: 12. The CDR3 runs 16 residues. CDR3: CASRIPPGTGEEKLFF. The DNA for the CDR3 is TGTGCCAGCAGGATACCCCCCGGGACAGGGGAAGAAAAACTGTTTTTT. The full variable domain, rest sourced from reference TRBV28 and TRBJ1-4, is DVKVTQSSRYLVKRTGEKVFLECVQDMDHENMFWYRQDPGLGLRLIYFSYDVKMKEKGDIPEGYSVSREKKERFSLILESASTNQTSMYLCASRIPPGTGEEKLFFGSGTQLSVL.

V gene TRBV7-9 combines with J gene TRBJ2-1; 7 bases fit TRBD2. This CDR3 spans 15 amino acids. V was pared by 6 bases and J by 2 bases, with 7 bases of the junction left unmatched. The germline V gene has CDR1 SEHNR and CDR2 FQNEAQ (reference sequence). DNA for the CDR3: TGTGCCAGCAGTTCCAGCGGGGAGACCTACAATGAGCAGTTCTTC. Protein sequence: CASSSSGETYNEQFF.

The chain is built from TRBV19 and TRBJ1-2; D gene ambiguous. Trimming took 3 bases from V and 6 from J, leaving 17 bases between them. The CDR3 length is 15 residues. Germline V lookup: CDR1 LNHDA, CDR2 SQIVND (reference sequence). The CDR3 sequence: CASSIGVLSVDGYTF. DNA of the CDR3: TGTGCCAGTAGTATTGGTGTCTTAAGCGTTGATGGCTACACCTTC.

The chain links TRBV28 to TRBJ1-2, with TRBD1 matching over 9 bases. CDR3 length: 15 amino acids. CDR1 MDHEN and CDR2 SYDVKM come from the germline V gene. J was trimmed by 5 bases and V by 3 bases; bases with no gene match: 7. DNA for the CDR3: TGTGCCAGCAGTTTGGAGGACAGGGGCCCTTATGGCTACACCTTC. Translated: CASSLEDRGPYGYTF.

V usage is TRBV25-1 and J usage is TRBJ2-7, with 7 bases matching TRBD2. The CDR3 sequence is 11 residues long. The trim removed 6 bases at V and 9 bases at J, leaving 5 bases unmatched. Germline loops: CDR1 MGHDK, CDR2 SYGVNS. The chain's CDR3 is CASRESGVQYF. The CDR3 bases are TGTGCCAGCAGGGAAAGCGGGGTGCAGTACTTC.

This sequence joins TRBV6-1 and TRBJ1-6; unclear D gene. V lost 1 base, J lost 9 bases, and 7 bases lay in between. From germline, CDR1 is MNHNS and CDR2 SASEGT. This CDR3 is 13 amino acids long. Here the CDR3 reads CASSEDYRSPLHF. The CDR3 DNA is TGTGCCAGCAGTGAAGATTATCGTTCACCCCTCCACTTT.

The V gene is TRBV14, the J gene TRBJ2-1; 9 bases are shared with TRBD2. With V trimmed by 2 bases and J by 5 bases, 7 bases remained unmatched. Germline V gives CDR1 SGHDN, CDR2 FVKESK. This CDR3 has 16 residues. For the CDR3, the DNA is TGTGCCAGCAGCCAATGGGGAGCGGGAGGTCACAATGAGCAGTTCTTC. Its translation is CASSQWGAGGHNEQFF. Looking up the rest from reference TRBV14 and TRBJ2-1 gives the full variable domain: EAGVTQFPSHSVIEKGQTVTLRCDPISGHDNLYWYRRVMGKEIKFLLHFVKESKQDESGMPNNRFLAERTGGTYSTLKVQPAELEDSGVYFCASSQWGAGGHNEQFFGPGTRLTVL.

V gene TRBV28 combines with J gene TRBJ1-3; D is undetermined. This CDR3 comprises 14 residues. V was clipped by 6 bases and J by 0 bases, with 9 bases between them. CDR1 MDHEN and CDR2 SYDVKM come from the germline V gene. For the CDR3, the DNA is TGTGCCAGCAGCCCCACTCTCTCTGGAAACACCATATATTTT. Translated, it gives CASSPTLSGNTIYF.